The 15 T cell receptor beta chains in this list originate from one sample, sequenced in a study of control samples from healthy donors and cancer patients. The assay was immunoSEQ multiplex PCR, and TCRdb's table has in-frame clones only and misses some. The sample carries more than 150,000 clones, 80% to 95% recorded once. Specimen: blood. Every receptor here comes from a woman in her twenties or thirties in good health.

Here the CDR3 reads CASSSRPGQADSPLHF. The CDR3 DNA reads as TGTGCCAGCAGCTCCCGCCCCGGACAGGCGGATTCACCCCTCCACTTT. The V and J genes are TRBV13 and TRBJ1-6; 7 bases line up with TRBD1. The V gene end was trimmed by 4 bases and the J gene end by 8 bases; junction bases not matched to a gene: 11. CDR3 length equals 16 residues. CDR1 is PRHDT, CDR2 FYEKMQ, per germline (reference sequence).

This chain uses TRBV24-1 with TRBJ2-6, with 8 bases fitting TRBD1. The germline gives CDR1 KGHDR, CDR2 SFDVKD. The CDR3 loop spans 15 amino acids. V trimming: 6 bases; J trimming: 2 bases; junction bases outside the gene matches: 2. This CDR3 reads CATSQGAAGANVLTF. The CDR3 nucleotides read TGTGCCACCAGTCAGGGGGCGGCTGGGGCCAACGTCCTGACTTTC.

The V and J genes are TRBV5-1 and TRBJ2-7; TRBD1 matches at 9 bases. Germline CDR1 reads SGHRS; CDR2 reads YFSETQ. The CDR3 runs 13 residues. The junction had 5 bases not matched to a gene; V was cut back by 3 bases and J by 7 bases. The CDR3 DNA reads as TGCGCCAGCAGCTGGACAGGGGCGGGGGAGCAGTACTTC. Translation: CASSWTGAGEQYF.

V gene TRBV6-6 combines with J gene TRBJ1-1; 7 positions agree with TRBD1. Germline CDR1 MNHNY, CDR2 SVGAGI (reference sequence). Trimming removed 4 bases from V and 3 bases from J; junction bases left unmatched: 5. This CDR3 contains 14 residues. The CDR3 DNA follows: TGTGCCAGCAGTTCCCAACAGGGGTACACTGAAGCTTTCTTT. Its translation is CASSSQQGYTEAFF.

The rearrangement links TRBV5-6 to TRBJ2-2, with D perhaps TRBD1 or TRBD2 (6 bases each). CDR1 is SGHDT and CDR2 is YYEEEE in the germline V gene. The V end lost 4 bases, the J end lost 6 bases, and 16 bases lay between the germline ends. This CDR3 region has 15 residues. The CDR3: CASSALTRGPGELFF. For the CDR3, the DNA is TGTGCCAGCAGCGCTCTCACTCGGGGGCCCGGGGAGCTGTTTTTT.

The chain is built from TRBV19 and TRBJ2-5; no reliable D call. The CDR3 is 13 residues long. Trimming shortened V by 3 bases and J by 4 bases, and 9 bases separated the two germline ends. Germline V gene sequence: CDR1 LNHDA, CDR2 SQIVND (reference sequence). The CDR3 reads CASSMWFGETQYF. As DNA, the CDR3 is TGTGCCAGTAGTATGTGGTTCGGAGAGACCCAGTACTTC. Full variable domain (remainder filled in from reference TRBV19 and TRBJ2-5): DGGITQSPKYLFRKEGQNVTLSCEQNLNHDAMYWYRQDPGQGLRLIYYSQIVNDFQKGDIAEGYSVSREKKESFPLTVTSAQKNPTAFYLCASSMWFGETQYFGPGTRLLVL.

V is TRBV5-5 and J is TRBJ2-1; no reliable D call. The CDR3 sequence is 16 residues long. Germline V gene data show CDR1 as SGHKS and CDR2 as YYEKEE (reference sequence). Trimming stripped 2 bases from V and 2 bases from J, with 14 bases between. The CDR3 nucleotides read TGTGCCAGCAGCTTATTCCCGGACCTAACCTACAATGAGCAGTTCTTC. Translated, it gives CASSLFPDLTYNEQFF.

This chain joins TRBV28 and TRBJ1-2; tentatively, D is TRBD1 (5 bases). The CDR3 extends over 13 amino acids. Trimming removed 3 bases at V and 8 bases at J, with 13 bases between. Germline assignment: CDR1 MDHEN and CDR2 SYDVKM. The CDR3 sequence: CASSFGGVKGYTF. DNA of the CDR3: TGTGCCAGCAGTTTCGGGGGGGTTAAGGGCTACACCTTC.

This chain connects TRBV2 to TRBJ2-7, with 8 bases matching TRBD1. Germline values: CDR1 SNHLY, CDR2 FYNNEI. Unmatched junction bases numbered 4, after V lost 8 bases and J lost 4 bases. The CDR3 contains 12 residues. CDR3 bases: TGTGCCAGCGGGACAGGACTGTACGAGCAGTACTTC. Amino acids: CASGTGLYEQYF. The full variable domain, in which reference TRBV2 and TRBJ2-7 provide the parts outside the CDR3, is EPEVTQTPSHQVTQMGQEVILRCVPISNHLYFYWYRQILGQKVEFLVSFYNNEISEKSEIFDDQFSVERPDGSNFTLKIRSTKLEDSAMYFCASGTGLYEQYFGPGTRLTVT.

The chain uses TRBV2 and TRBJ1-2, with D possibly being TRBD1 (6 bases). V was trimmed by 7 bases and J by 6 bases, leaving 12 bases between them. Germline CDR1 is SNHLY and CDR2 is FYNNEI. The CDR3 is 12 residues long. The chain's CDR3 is CASKFGGDGYTF. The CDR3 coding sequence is TGTGCCAGCAAATTCGGGGGCGATGGCTACACCTTC.

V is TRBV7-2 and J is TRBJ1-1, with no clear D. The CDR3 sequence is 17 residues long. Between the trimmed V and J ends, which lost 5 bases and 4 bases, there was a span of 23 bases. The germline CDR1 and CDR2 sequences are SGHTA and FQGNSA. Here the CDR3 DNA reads TGTGCCAGCAGCCCGGGAATACGACGGGATCTGGGCACTGAAGCTTTCTTT. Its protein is CASSPGIRRDLGTEAFF. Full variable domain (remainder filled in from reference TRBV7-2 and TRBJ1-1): GAGVSQSPSNKVTEKGKDVELRCDPISGHTALYWYRQSLGQGLEFLIYFQGNSAPDKSGLPSDRFSAERTGGSVSTLTIQRTQQEDSAVYLCASSPGIRRDLGTEAFFGQGTRLTVV.

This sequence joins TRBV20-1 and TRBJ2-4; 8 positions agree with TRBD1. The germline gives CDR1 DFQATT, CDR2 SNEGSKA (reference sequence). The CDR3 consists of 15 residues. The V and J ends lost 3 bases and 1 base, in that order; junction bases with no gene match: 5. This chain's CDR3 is CSASDQGAAKNIQYF. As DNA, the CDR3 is TGCAGTGCTAGTGACCAGGGGGCGGCCAAAAACATTCAGTACTTC.

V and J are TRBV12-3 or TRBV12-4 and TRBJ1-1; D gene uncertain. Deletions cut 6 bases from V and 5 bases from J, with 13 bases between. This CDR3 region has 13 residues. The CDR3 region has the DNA TGTGCCAGCAGCCGCAAAGGGAGGACTGAAGCTTTCTTT. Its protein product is CASSRKGRTEAFF.

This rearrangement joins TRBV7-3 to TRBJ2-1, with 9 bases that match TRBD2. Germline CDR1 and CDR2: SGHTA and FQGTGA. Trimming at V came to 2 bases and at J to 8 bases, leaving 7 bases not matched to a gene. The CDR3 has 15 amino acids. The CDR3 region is CASSLGGSGRYEQFF. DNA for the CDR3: TGTGCCAGCAGCTTAGGGGGTAGCGGGAGATATGAGCAGTTCTTC.

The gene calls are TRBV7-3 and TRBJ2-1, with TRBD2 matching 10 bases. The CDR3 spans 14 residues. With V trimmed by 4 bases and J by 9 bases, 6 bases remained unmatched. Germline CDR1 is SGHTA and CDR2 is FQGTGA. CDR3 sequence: CASSSGTSVVEQFF. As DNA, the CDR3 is TGTGCCAGCAGCTCCGGGACTAGCGTAGTTGAGCAGTTCTTC. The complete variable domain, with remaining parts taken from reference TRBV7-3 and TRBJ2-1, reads GAGVSQTPSNKVTEKGKYVELRCDPISGHTALYWYRQSLGQGPEFLIYFQGTGAADDSGLPNDRFFAVRPEGSVSTLKIQRTERGDSAVYLCASSSGTSVVEQFFGPGTRLTVL.